Presented here are 25 T cell receptor beta chains from one specimen sequenced in a study of blood T cell repertoires in COVID-19 (dated by TCRdb to 2019 to 2021). The library came from the immunoSEQ multiplex PCR assay. TCRdb re-hosts the immuneACCESS table, in-frame sequences only. Its copies lack some clones; in the studies checked, an unresolved V gene accounts for under half of them, and the cause for the rest is not known. The sample yields 99,000 or so clones; 82% were counted once. The ten largest make up just over 15% of the sample. The sequenced sample consisted of peripheral blood. Receptors originate from an elderly woman with acute or convalescent COVID-19.

The rearrangement links TRBV19 to TRBJ1-5; possibly TRBD1 for D (6 bases). Germline V gives CDR1 LNHDA, CDR2 SQIVND (reference sequence). The germline V and J ends were trimmed by 2 bases and 4 bases, with 9 bases remaining between them. The CDR3 runs 14 residues. CDR3 region: CASSILGTNQPQHF. The CDR3 DNA reads TGTGCCAGTAGTATACTGGGGACAAATCAGCCCCAGCATTTT.

V usage is TRBV27 and J usage is TRBJ1-1; no firm D call. The germline V gene has CDR1 MNHEY and CDR2 SMNVEV (reference sequence). There are 15 residues in the CDR3. The V end lost 7 bases, the J end lost 1 base, and 16 bases lay between the germline ends. The CDR3 loop is CASTPRGPRNTEAFF. CDR3 in DNA: TGTGCCAGCACCCCTAGAGGCCCTCGGAACACTGAAGCTTTCTTT.

This clone has a single count. This chain joins TRBV28 and TRBJ2-1; D is ambiguous. The CDR3 totals 13 residues. Trimming removed 6 bases at V and 1 base at J, with 7 bases between. Germline V lookup: CDR1 MDHEN, CDR2 SYDVKM. DNA for the CDR3: TGTGCCAGCAGGTCCCCTTCCTACAATGAGCAGTTCTTC. Amino acid sequence: CASRSPSYNEQFF.

This clone was observed a single time. This chain connects TRBV11-2 to TRBJ2-5; 12 bases fit TRBD2. This CDR3 contains 16 residues. J lost 2 bases, V lost 5 bases, and 6 bases had no gene match. From germline, CDR1 is SGHAT and CDR2 FQNNGV. In nucleotides, the CDR3 is TGTGCCAGCAGCCGGCGACTAGCGGGAGATCAAGAGACCCAGTACTTC. It is translated as CASSRRLAGDQETQYF.

This clone was detected once. V usage is TRBV5-6 and J usage is TRBJ2-4, with D hard to call. The V and J ends lost 2 bases and 0 bases respectively, with 9 bases between them. The CDR3 is 15 amino acids. Germline V gene data show CDR1 as SGHDT and CDR2 as YYEEEE. CDR3 region: CASSFAGLAKNIQYF. The CDR3 nucleotides are TGTGCCAGCAGCTTTGCAGGTCTAGCCAAAAACATTCAGTACTTC.

This clone occurred once. This sequence joins TRBV9 and TRBJ2-2, with a weak D call TRBD2 (6 bases). This CDR3 has 16 amino acids. The ends were cut back, 0 bases at V and 6 bases at J, with 15 bases in the middle. The germline CDR1 and CDR2 sequences are SGDLS and YYNGEE. The CDR3 nucleotides read TGTGCCAGCAGCGTAGAGGGACTTAATGTACCCGGGGAGCTGTTTTTT. The encoded protein is CASSVEGLNVPGELFF.

This sequence joins TRBV25-1 and TRBJ1-2, with 9 bases fitting TRBD1. This CDR3 contains 12 residues. The germline V gene has CDR1 MGHDK and CDR2 SYGVNS. Trimming cost V 5 bases and J 6 bases; bases outside gene matches: 1. This CDR3 is CASSWTGDGYTF. The CDR3 DNA is TGTGCCAGCAGTTGGACAGGGGATGGCTACACCTTC.

The chain recombines TRBV10-1 with TRBJ2-4, with TRBD1 identical over 10 bases. This CDR3 has 19 amino acids. Germline V CDR1 and CDR2: WNHNN, SYGVQD (reference sequence). J gave up 1 base and V 3 bases, and 12 bases lay outside the gene matches. CDR3 in DNA: TGCGCCAGCAGTGACACCGGGACAGGGGTCCGAGGGGCCAAAAACATTCAGTACTTC. It translates to CASSDTGTGVRGAKNIQYF.

The table lists this clone with many counts. The CDR3 loop reads CASSPGDSSSYEQYF. The CDR3 DNA sequence: TGTGCCAGCAGTCCGGGGGACAGCAGCTCCTACGAGCAGTACTTC. This rearrangement joins TRBV2 to TRBJ2-7; tentative D call: TRBD1 (7 bases). V lost 5 bases to trimming and J lost 0 bases, with 14 bases between them. Germline CDR1 is SNHLY and CDR2 is FYNNEI. The CDR3 contains 15 residues. The whole variable domain, remainder taken from reference TRBV2 and TRBJ2-7, is EPEVTQTPSHQVTQMGQEVILRCVPISNHLYFYWYRQILGQKVEFLVSFYNNEISEKSEIFDDQFSVERPDGSNFTLKIRSTKLEDSAMYFCASSPGDSSSYEQYFGPGTRLTVT.

This clone was detected a few times. This chain connects TRBV24-1 to TRBJ1-6; 8 bases map to TRBD1. Per germline, CDR1 KGHDR and CDR2 SFDVKD. With 7 bases clipped from V and 7 bases from J, the junction kept 2 bases outside the gene matches. The length of the CDR3 is 13 residues. CDR3 nucleotide sequence: TGTGCCACCAGGGACAGGGCCAATTCACCCCTCCACTTT. This encodes CATRDRANSPLHF.

There are a few counts of this clone. The chain employs TRBV12-5 and TRBJ2-2; D might be TRBD2 (7 bases). The CDR3 consists of 17 residues. V gave up 4 bases and J gave up 2 bases, with 17 bases separating them. Germline assignment: CDR1 LGHNT and CDR2 FRNRAP. The DNA for the CDR3 is TGTGCTAGTGGTTGGGGGGCTAAGCGGGAAAACACCGGGGAGCTGTTTTTT. Protein sequence: CASGWGAKRENTGELFF.

The V gene is TRBV24-1, the J gene TRBJ1-1; tentatively, D is TRBD1 (5 bases). Trimming removed 3 bases at V and 10 bases at J, with 20 bases between. CDR3 length: 15 residues. Germline assignment: CDR1 KGHDR and CDR2 SFDVKD. CDR3 in amino acids: CATSDTDHPGGVAFF. The CDR3 nucleotides are TGTGCCACCAGTGATACCGATCACCCTGGAGGGGTAGCTTTCTTT.

The chain uses TRBV11-3 and TRBJ2-1, with TRBD2 matching over 10 bases. V lost 2 bases and J lost 0; bases outside the gene matches: 7. This CDR3 is 18 amino acids long. Germline lookup yields CDR1 SGHNT and CDR2 YENEEA. The CDR3 DNA reads as TGTGCCAGCAGCTTACGGAGAGCGGGAGGGCCCTCCTACAATGAGCAGTTCTTC. It translates to CASSLRRAGGPSYNEQFF.

This clone was recorded a few times. V usage is TRBV6-6 and J usage is TRBJ1-3; no clear D. Trimming took off 5 bases at V and 0 bases at J, with 8 bases between the two ends. The CDR3 contains 14 residues. Germline CDR1 and CDR2: MNHNY and SVGAGI (reference sequence). CDR3 coding DNA: TGTGCCAGCAGTCCGTCGAGCTCTGGAAACACCATATATTTT. Protein sequence: CASSPSSSGNTIYF.

V gene TRBV2 combines with J gene TRBJ2-2, with a weak D call TRBD2 (5 bases). The CDR3 totals 15 residues. V was shortened by 8 bases and J by 1 base, with 14 bases between the two germline ends. Germline lookup yields CDR1 SNHLY and CDR2 FYNNEI. CDR3 in amino acids: CASGWTAGNTGELFF. CDR3 DNA: TGTGCCAGCGGATGGACCGCGGGGAACACCGGGGAGCTGTTTTTT.

V usage is TRBV5-6 and J usage is TRBJ1-4; the D is unclear. Germline assignment: CDR1 SGHDT and CDR2 YYEEEE. The CDR3 runs 14 residues. The V end lost 3 bases, the J end lost 7 bases, and 13 bases lay between the germline ends. Here the CDR3 DNA reads TGTGCCAGCAGCTACTGGTCGGGAGGTGAAAAACTGTTTTTT. Protein sequence: CASSYWSGGEKLFF. Full variable domain (rest looked up from reference TRBV5-6 and TRBJ1-4): DAGVTQSPTHLIKTRGQQVTLRCSPKSGHDTVSWYQQALGQGPQFIFQYYEEEERQRGNFPDRFSGHQFPNYSSELNVNALLLGDSALYLCASSYWSGGEKLFFGSGTQLSVL.

The V call is TRBV7-8, the J call TRBJ2-1; 9 bases agree with TRBD2. The length of the CDR3 is 16 residues. V shed 4 bases, J shed 8 bases, and the junction held 12 bases outside the gene matches. From germline, CDR1 is SGHVS and CDR2 FQNEAQ. The CDR3 DNA reads as TGTGCCAGCAGCTCGTTGGGCGGGAGGGGGTTAGATGAGCAGTTCTTC. Protein sequence: CASSSLGGRGLDEQFF.

A few counts support this clone. The chain has TRBV7-2 and TRBJ2-3; the D is unclear. CDR3 size: 13 residues. Trimming took 7 bases from V and 7 from J, leaving 15 bases between them. Germline assignment: CDR1 SGHTA and CDR2 FQGNSA. CDR3 region: CASNLPELNTQYF. DNA for the CDR3: TGTGCCAGCAATCTCCCGGAGCTTAATACGCAGTATTTT. Filled out from reference TRBV7-2 and TRBJ2-3, the complete variable domain reads GAGVSQSPSNKVTEKGKDVELRCDPISGHTALYWYRQSLGQGLEFLIYFQGNSAPDKSGLPSDRFSAERTGGSVSTLTIQRTQQEDSAVYLCASNLPELNTQYFGPGTRLTVL.

This clone came up once. The chain joins TRBV5-1 to TRBJ1-2, with 12 positions matching TRBD1. CDR1 and CDR2 (germline): SGHRS, YFSETQ. J lost 1 base, V lost 4 bases, and 5 bases had no gene match. The CDR3 totals 16 residues. The CDR3 DNA reads TGCGCCAGCAGCAAGGGACAGGGGGCGGTTAACTATGGCTACACCTTC. Translating it yields CASSKGQGAVNYGYTF.

The chain employs TRBV7-9 and TRBJ2-2; 8 bases line up with TRBD1. This CDR3 is built from 14 residues. Germline loops: CDR1 SEHNR, CDR2 FQNEAQ (reference sequence). J lost 5 bases, V lost 3 bases, and 2 bases had no gene match. In DNA form, the CDR3 reads TGTGCCAGCAGCTTGGACAGGGTAACCGGGGAGCTGTTTTTT. It translates to CASSLDRVTGELFF.

The chain combines TRBV14 with TRBJ1-2; no reliable D call. This CDR3 is built from 14 residues. Trimming left V 1 base short and J 7 bases short, with 13 bases between. Looked up from germline, CDR1 is SGHDN and CDR2 is FVKESK. DNA for the CDR3: TGTGCCAGCAGCCAAGCCAATACGGGGTTTGGCTACACCTTC. The encoded protein is CASSQANTGFGYTF.

This chain uses TRBV9 with TRBJ2-2; D remains ambiguous. CDR3 length equals 16 residues. With 0 bases removed from V and 2 bases from J, the gap between germline ends came to 11 bases. From germline, CDR1 is SGDLS and CDR2 YYNGEE. This chain's CDR3 is CASSVGVTHNTGELFF. Written as DNA, the CDR3 is TGTGCCAGCAGCGTAGGCGTGACACATAACACCGGGGAGCTGTTTTTT.

The J gene is TRBJ2-3, the V gene TRBV11-3, with a weak D call TRBD2 (5 bases). CDR1 SGHNT and CDR2 YENEEA come from the germline V gene. The V end was cut by 6 bases, the J end by 1 base, with 8 bases between. This CDR3 region has 13 residues. CDR3 DNA: TGTGCCAGCAGGATTAGCGGCACAGATACGCAGTATTTT. It encodes CASRISGTDTQYF.

The V call is TRBV27, the J call TRBJ1-5, with 8 bases aligning to TRBD1. Per germline, CDR1 MNHEY and CDR2 SMNVEV (reference sequence). The CDR3 is 14 amino acids. The V gene end was trimmed by 10 bases and the J gene end by 4 bases; junction bases not matched to a gene: 9. This chain's CDR3 is CAIGQGAVNQPQHF. In DNA, the CDR3 is TGTGCCATTGGACAGGGTGCGGTGAATCAGCCCCAGCATTTT.

CDR3 coding DNA: TGCGCCAGCAGCCCCGCCGGGACAGGGGTCTACGAGCAGTACTTC. This sequence encodes CASSPAGTGVYEQYF. This chain uses TRBV5-1 with TRBJ2-7; 10 bases line up with TRBD1. Germline CDR1 reads SGHRS; CDR2 reads YFSETQ. This CDR3 is 15 amino acids long. Trimming took 4 bases from V and 3 from J; bases not matched to a gene: 7. The full variable domain, rest sourced from reference TRBV5-1 and TRBJ2-7, is KAGVTQTPRYLIKTRGQQVTLSCSPISGHRSVSWYQQTPGQGLQFLFEYFSETQRNKGNFPGRFSGRQFSNSRSEMNVSTLELGDSALYLCASSPAGTGVYEQYFGPGTRLTVT.